The clone carrying this TCR beta chain was seen ten or more times. Its antigen is unknown. The sample comes from a study of Graves' ophthalmopathy and Graves' hyperthyroidism. From RNA, the CDR3 regions of TCR beta chains were amplified and sequenced. HTBI-primed first-round RT-PCR preceded second-round multiplex PCR. TCRdb re-derived calls from the multiplex PCR reads in MiXCR, one entry per CDR3 protein. Among some 350,000 distinct CDR3 sequences listed, roughly 17% were seen once. General observations from the study: In blood appeared most of the expanded thyroid clonotypes whose frequency exceeded 0.001.

CDR1 is SGHDN, CDR2 FVKESK, per germline. V lost 1 base, J lost 3 bases, and 6 bases stayed unmatched. The CDR3 extends over 15 amino acids. The chain couples TRBV14 to TRBJ2-7; TRBD2 aligns across 7 bases. The sequence was obtained from an adult woman with stable Graves' hyperthyroidism. The material sequenced was peripheral blood. The CDR3 spells CASSQVPGLYYEQYF. In DNA form, the CDR3 reads TGTGCCAGCAGCCAAGTTCCGGGACTATACTACGAGCAGTACTTC.